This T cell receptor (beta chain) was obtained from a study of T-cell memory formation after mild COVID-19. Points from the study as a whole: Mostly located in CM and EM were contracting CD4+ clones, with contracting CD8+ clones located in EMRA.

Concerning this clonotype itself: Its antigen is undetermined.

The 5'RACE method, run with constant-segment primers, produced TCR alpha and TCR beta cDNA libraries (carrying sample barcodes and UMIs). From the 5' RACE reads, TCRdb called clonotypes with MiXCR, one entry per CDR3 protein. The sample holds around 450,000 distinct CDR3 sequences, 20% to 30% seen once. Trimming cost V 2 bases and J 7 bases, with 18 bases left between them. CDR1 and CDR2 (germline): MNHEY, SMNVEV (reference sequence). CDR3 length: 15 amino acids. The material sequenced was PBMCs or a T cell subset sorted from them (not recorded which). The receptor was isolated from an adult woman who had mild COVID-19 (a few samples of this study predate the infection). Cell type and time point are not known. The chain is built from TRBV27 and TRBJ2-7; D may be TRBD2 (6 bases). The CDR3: CASSLLPPEGDEQYF. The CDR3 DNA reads TGTGCCAGCAGTTTACTCCCACCGGAGGGTGATGAGCAGTACTTC.